This T cell receptor beta chain was profiled in a study of blood T cell repertoires in COVID-19 (dated by TCRdb to about 2020). About the full investigation: Samples from collaborators originated in the United States, Italy and Spain and spanned both the acute and convalescent phases of COVID-19. Subjects who had been exposed to COVID-19, were actively infected with it, or had recovered from it provided the deeply sampled blood TCRbeta repertoires that made up the dataset. The repertoires were released in a freely available public database meant as a resource for research on the immune response to SARS-CoV-2. Samples were obtained from the ongoing ImmuneRACE study (first 160 participants) and from some 1,300 subjects provided by 6 global collaborators. A de-identified subject ID, COVID-19 status, age in years and sex were almost always included in the sample metadata. Where available, HLA class I and class II types were taken from metadata supplied by the sample provider and were not determined by assay-based typing. The prospective study material was composed of cDNA or gDNA derived from T cells, B-cell-depleted T cells, or PBMCs. Beyond this particular receptor, the publication reports: Clinical and demographic metadata were provided uncurated, with the amount varying by source and participant.

Collaborating institutions collected whole blood in K2EDTA tubes following their own protocols. Collaborator samples were shipped for TCRbeta analysis as frozen whole blood, isolated PBMCs, or DNA extracted from either sample type. TCRbeta CDR3 regions were amplified from genomic DNA by means of the immunoSEQ Assay, a bias-controlled multiplex PCR. Under the source paper's analysis protocol: The number of nucleated cells in each sample was estimated from the amplification of reference gene primers within the assay. To quantify the absolute abundance of each unique TCRbeta CDR3 rearrangement, sequence reads were collapsed and filtered. For each sample, productive Simpson clonality was calculated as the square root of Simpson's diversity index over productive rearrangements. TCRdb obtained this table from immuneACCESS and retained in-frame rearrangements with V and J assigned. These tables miss some clones; where compared with another copy, unresolved V genes account for less than half of the shortfall, and the remainder is unexplained. The DNA was the basis for D and trimming; V, J and clone size are from that table. Present in this sample are some 14,000 clones, nearly 90% of which were seen just once. Clones ranked in the top ten supply about 20% of the sample.

A remark on this clone: It lacks a known antigen. No base qualities exist here, and no much larger clone lies one base off it.

This clonotype originated in a human donor with active COVID-19. The donor label of this sample is uncertain. Sequencing was carried out using peripheral blood.

The CDR3 here reads CATGDRGIGYTF. Read as DNA, the sequence is TGTGCCACCGGCGACAGGGGGATTGGCTACACCTTC. The receptor chain draws on TRBV24-1 and TRBJ1-2, and 9 bases in between align with TRBD1. The CDR3, from cysteine to phenylalanine, totals 12 residues. Only the CDR3 part of the read is kept: 36 bases, read in frame from the first base. CDR1 and CDR2 are read off the germline V gene as KGHDR and SFDVKD. Germline trimming amounts to 9 bases on V and 7 bases on J, with 5 as the count of junction bases outside the gene matches.